What follows are 20 T cell receptor beta chains derived from one specimen sequenced in a study of blood T cell repertoires in COVID-19. Produced via immunoSEQ multiplex PCR; TCRdb's table is partial and in-frame only. The table lists 280,000 or so clones, roughly 86% of them singletons. Sequencing was performed on peripheral blood. These receptors all come from a man younger than 35 with active or convalescent COVID-19.

The CDR3 DNA reads as TGTGCCAGCTCGACAGGGTTGAATGAAAAACTGTTTTTT. Residues: CASSTGLNEKLFF. This sequence joins TRBV11-2 and TRBJ1-4; TRBD1 aligns across 7 bases. Trimming at V came to 8 bases and at J to 5 bases, leaving 5 bases not matched to a gene. From germline, CDR1 is SGHAT and CDR2 FQNNGV. The CDR3 has 13 amino acids.

The chain employs TRBV2 and TRBJ1-5, with TRBD1 identical over 7 bases. Germline values: CDR1 SNHLY, CDR2 FYNNEI. This CDR3 comprises 13 residues. V lost 6 bases, J lost 7 bases, and 6 bases stayed unmatched. CDR3 DNA: TGTGCCAGCAGAGGACAGGAACTCCAGCCCCAGCATTTT. Translated, it gives CASRGQELQPQHF.

For the CDR3, the DNA is TGTGCCAGCAGCGTAGCTGTGGGGGGGAACACTGAAGCTTTCTTT. Its protein is CASSVAVGGNTEAFF. The gene calls are TRBV9 and TRBJ1-1; D possibly corresponds to TRBD1 (5 bases). The V end was cut by 0 bases, the J end by 1 base, with 10 bases between. Germline assignment: CDR1 SGDLS and CDR2 YYNGEE. The CDR3 runs to 15 residues.

The V gene is TRBV7-9, the J gene TRBJ1-2; D is unclear. Trimming left V 5 bases short and J 6 bases short, with 10 bases between. CDR1 and CDR2 from the germline V gene are SEHNR and FQNEAQ (reference sequence). The CDR3 is 12 amino acids. CDR3 in amino acids: CASSAGLDGYTF. The CDR3 coding sequence is TGTGCCAGCAGCGCGGGGTTAGATGGCTACACCTTC.

This clone has just a few counts. The rearrangement uses TRBV27 and TRBJ2-1; possible D gene TRBD1, 6 bases. CDR3 length equals 14 residues. V dropped 5 bases and J dropped 10 bases, with 18 bases sitting between them. Germline V lookup: CDR1 MNHEY, CDR2 SMNVEV (reference sequence). CDR3 DNA sequence: TGTGCCAGCAGTCTCCCATCACAGGGTCAAGAGCAGTTCTTC. Protein sequence: CASSLPSQGQEQFF.

The gene calls are TRBV15 and TRBJ1-1; no reliable D call. V was clipped by 0 bases and J by 4 bases, with 9 bases between them. CDR1 is LNHNV and CDR2 is YYDKDF in the germline V gene (reference sequence). The CDR3 consists of 14 residues. The DNA of the CDR3 is TGTGCCACCAGCAGAGATCGGGGAGGCACTGAAGCTTTCTTT. As protein: CATSRDRGGTEAFF.

The chain joins TRBV6-1 to TRBJ1-2; D gene uncertain. This CDR3 is built from 15 residues. The germline V and J ends were trimmed by 0 bases and 5 bases, with 13 bases remaining between them. Germline V gene lookup returns CDR1 MNHNS and CDR2 SASEGT. DNA of the CDR3: TGTGCCAGCAGTGAAGCGCTTCTACAGATATATGGCTACACCTTC. Amino acid sequence: CASSEALLQIYGYTF.

The chain links TRBV5-4 to TRBJ1-2; TRBD1 matches at 7 bases. The germline V gene encodes CDR1 SGHNT and CDR2 YYREEE (reference sequence). The CDR3 has 13 residues. After removal of 6 bases from V and 4 bases from J, the junction contained 6 bases not matched to a gene. The CDR3 sequence is CASKDGQAYGYTF. The CDR3 DNA reads TGTGCCAGCAAGGACGGACAGGCCTATGGCTACACCTTC.

The chain combines TRBV2 with TRBJ1-5, with 7 bases matching TRBD1. Germline CDR1 SNHLY, CDR2 FYNNEI. The CDR3 contains 14 residues. Trimming at V came to 7 bases and at J to 3 bases, leaving 6 bases not matched to a gene. This CDR3 is CASNRQGINQPQHF. In DNA form, the CDR3 reads TGTGCCAGCAACCGACAGGGAATCAATCAGCCCCAGCATTTT.

V is TRBV15 and J is TRBJ2-2, with 14 positions matching TRBD2. Germline V gives CDR1 LNHNV, CDR2 YYDKDF (reference sequence). J gave up 7 bases and V 5 bases, and 6 bases lay outside the gene matches. CDR3 length: 16 residues. The CDR3 DNA is TGTGCCACCAGCCCGACTAGCGGGGGGGCGGTCGGGGAGCTGTTTTTT. Encoded protein: CATSPTSGGAVGELFF.

This sequence joins TRBV3-1 (or the pseudogene TRBV3-2) and TRBJ2-1; 9 nucleotides line up with TRBD2. The V gene's germline CDR1 is LGHDT and CDR2 YNNKEL (reference sequence). Trimming at V came to 4 bases and at J to 6 bases, leaving 7 bases not matched to a gene. This CDR3 comprises 15 residues. CDR3 loop: CASSLTSGRPNEQFF. The CDR3 DNA follows: TGTGCCAGCAGCCTGACTAGCGGACGACCCAATGAGCAGTTCTTC.

The CDR3 DNA is TGTGCCATCGGACTGGGACAGGGTACATTGGCTTTCTTT. Translating it yields CAIGLGQGTLAFF. The chain has TRBV12-3 or TRBV12-4 and TRBJ1-1; 9 bases agree with TRBD1. The CDR3 has 13 amino acids. Trimming at V came to 10 bases and at J to 11 bases, leaving 14 bases not matched to a gene.

There are a few counts of this clone. The chain combines TRBV29-1 with TRBJ1-1, with a tentative D call TRBD1 (5 bases). Trimming took 0 bases from V and 6 from J, leaving 14 bases between them. Germline-derived CDR1 and CDR2 are SQVTM and ANQGSEA. The CDR3 consists of 14 residues. Here the CDR3 DNA reads TGCAGCGTTGAAGATTCAGCAGGGCCCCCTGAAGCTTTCTTT. Amino acid sequence: CSVEDSAGPPEAFF. Full variable domain (missing parts from reference TRBV29-1 and TRBJ1-1): SAVISQKPSRDICQRGTSLTIQCQVDSQVTMMFWYRQQPGQSLTLIATANQGSEATYESGFVIDKFPISRPNLTFSTLTVSNMSPEDSSIYLCSVEDSAGPPEAFFGQGTRLTVV.

V usage is TRBV18 and J usage is TRBJ2-7; D is undetermined. CDR1 KGHSH and CDR2 LQKENI come from the germline V gene. This CDR3 is built from 13 residues. V was pared by 3 bases and J by 3 bases, with 9 bases between. The CDR3 loop is CASSPHGGYEQYF. The CDR3, as DNA: TGTGCCAGCTCACCCCACGGCGGCTACGAGCAGTACTTC.

The chain joins TRBV6-2 or TRBV6-3 to TRBJ1-6; unclear D gene. The CDR3 sequence is 13 residues long. V was pared by 4 bases and J by 9 bases, with 10 bases between. Germline V gene lookup returns CDR1 MNHEY and CDR2 SVGEGT. As DNA, the CDR3 is TGTGCCAGCAGTTCGACCGGCGGTTCACCCCTCCACTTT. Its protein is CASSSTGGSPLHF.

This clone came up once. The chain uses TRBV5-5 and TRBJ2-7, with 8 positions matching TRBD1. V shed 0 bases and J 1 base; nucleotides not matched to a gene: 12. Germline V gene lookup returns CDR1 SGHKS and CDR2 YYEKEE (reference sequence). The CDR3 spans 18 residues. The CDR3 nucleotides read TGTGCCAGCAGCTTGGCCGGGTGGGACAGGCTGGAATCCTACGAGCAGTACTTC. It is translated as CASSLAGWDRLESYEQYF.

This clone was observed a handful of times. This CDR3 reads CASSQGTGNGYTF. CDR3 nucleotides: TGTGCCAGCAGCCAAGGGACAGGGAATGGCTACACCTTC. The chain links TRBV3-1 (or the pseudogene TRBV3-2) to TRBJ1-2, with 8 bases fitting TRBD1. The germline V gene has CDR1 LGHDT and CDR2 YNNKEL (reference sequence). The CDR3 is 13 amino acids. The V and J ends lost 1 base and 6 bases, in that order; junction bases with no gene match: 1.

The chain has TRBV9 and TRBJ2-3; no clear D gene. The CDR3 is 14 residues long. Trimming left V 4 bases short and J 0 bases short, with 9 bases between. CDR1 is SGDLS, CDR2 YYNGEE, per germline. In DNA, the CDR3 is TGTGCCAGCAGCCCTTACTCTAGCACAGATACGCAGTATTTT. Its protein product is CASSPYSSTDTQYF.

This clone was observed a few times. The chain links TRBV4-1 to TRBJ1-5, with D perhaps TRBD1 (6 bases). Germline CDR1 is MGHRA and CDR2 is YSYEKL. The V and J ends lost 1 base and 7 bases respectively, with 11 bases between them. This CDR3 spans 14 amino acids. CDR3 sequence: CASSQVQGGQPQHF. The CDR3 nucleotides are TGCGCCAGCAGCCAAGTACAGGGCGGACAGCCCCAGCATTTT.

In its sample, this clone was seen once. CDR3 in amino acids: CASSLPGQGVEKLFF. CDR3 in DNA: TGTGCCAGCAGCCTTCCGGGACAGGGAGTCGAAAAACTGTTTTTT. The genes are TRBV3-1 (or the pseudogene TRBV3-2) and TRBJ1-4, with 9 bases fitting TRBD1. J lost 8 bases, V lost 4 bases, and 8 bases had no gene match. The CDR3 spans 15 residues. Germline lookup yields CDR1 LGHDT and CDR2 YNNKEL (reference sequence).